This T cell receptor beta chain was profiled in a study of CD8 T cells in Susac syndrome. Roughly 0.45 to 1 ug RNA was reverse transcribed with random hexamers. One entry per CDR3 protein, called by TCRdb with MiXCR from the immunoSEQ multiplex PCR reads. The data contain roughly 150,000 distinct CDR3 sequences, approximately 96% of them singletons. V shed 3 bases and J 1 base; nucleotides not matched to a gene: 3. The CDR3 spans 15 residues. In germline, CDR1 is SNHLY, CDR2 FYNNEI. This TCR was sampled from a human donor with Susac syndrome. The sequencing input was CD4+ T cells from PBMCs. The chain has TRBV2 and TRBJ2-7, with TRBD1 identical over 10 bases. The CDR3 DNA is TGTGCCAGCAGTGAGGGACAGGGGCTTTCCTACGAGCAGTACTTC. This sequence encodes CASSEGQGLSYEQYF.